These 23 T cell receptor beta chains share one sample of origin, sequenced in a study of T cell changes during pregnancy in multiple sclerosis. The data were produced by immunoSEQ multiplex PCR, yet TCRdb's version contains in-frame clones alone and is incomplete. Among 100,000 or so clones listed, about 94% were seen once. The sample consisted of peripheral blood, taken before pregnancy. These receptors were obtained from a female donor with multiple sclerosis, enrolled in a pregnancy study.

The CDR3 DNA reads TGCGCCAGCAGCTCGGAGGACAGGCCTAATGAAAAACTGTTTTTT. Amino acid sequence: CASSSEDRPNEKLFF. The genes are TRBV5-1 and TRBJ1-4, with 7 nucleotides matching TRBD1. CDR3 length: 15 amino acids. Germline CDR1 and CDR2: SGHRS and YFSETQ. The V gene end was trimmed by 3 bases and the J gene end by 3 bases; junction bases not matched to a gene: 5.

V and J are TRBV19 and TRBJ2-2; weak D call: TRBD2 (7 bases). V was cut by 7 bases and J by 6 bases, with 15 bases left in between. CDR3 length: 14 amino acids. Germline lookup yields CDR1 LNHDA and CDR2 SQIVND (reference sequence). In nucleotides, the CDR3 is TGTGCCAGTAATGATGGGGGGGCCGCCGGGGAGCTGTTTTTT. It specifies CASNDGGAAGELFF.

CDR3 sequence: CASSNRVMNTEAFF. The CDR3 region has the DNA TGTGCCAGCAGCAATCGCGTCATGAACACTGAAGCTTTCTTT. The gene calls are TRBV7-2 and TRBJ1-1; no clear D. There are 14 residues in the CDR3. V was clipped by 5 bases and J by 0 bases, with 10 bases between them. Germline V gene sequence: CDR1 SGHTA, CDR2 FQGNSA.

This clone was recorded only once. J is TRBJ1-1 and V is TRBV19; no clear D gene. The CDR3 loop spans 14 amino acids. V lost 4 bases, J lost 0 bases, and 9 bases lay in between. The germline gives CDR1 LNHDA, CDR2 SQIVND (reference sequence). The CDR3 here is CASSSGDMNTEAFF. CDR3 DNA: TGTGCCAGTAGTAGCGGGGATATGAACACTGAAGCTTTCTTT.

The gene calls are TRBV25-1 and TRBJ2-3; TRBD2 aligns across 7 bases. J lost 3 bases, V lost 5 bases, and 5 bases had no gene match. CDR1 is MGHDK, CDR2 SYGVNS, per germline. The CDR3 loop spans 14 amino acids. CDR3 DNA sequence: TGTGCCAGCAGTCCTCCTAGCGGTACAGATACGCAGTATTTT. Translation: CASSPPSGTDTQYF.

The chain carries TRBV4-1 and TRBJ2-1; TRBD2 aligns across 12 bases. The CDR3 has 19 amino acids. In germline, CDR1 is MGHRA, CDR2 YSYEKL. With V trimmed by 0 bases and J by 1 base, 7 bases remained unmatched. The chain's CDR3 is CASSQEKTSGGHSYNEQFF. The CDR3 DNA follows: TGCGCCAGCAGCCAAGAGAAAACTAGCGGGGGGCATTCCTACAATGAGCAGTTCTTC.

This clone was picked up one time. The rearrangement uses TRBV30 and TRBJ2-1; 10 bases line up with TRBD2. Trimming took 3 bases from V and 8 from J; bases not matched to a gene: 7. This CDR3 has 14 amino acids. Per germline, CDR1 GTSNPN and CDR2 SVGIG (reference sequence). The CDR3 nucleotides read TGTGCCTGGAGGGCAGCGGGAGGGCCATATGAGCAGTTCTTC. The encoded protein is CAWRAAGGPYEQFF.

In nucleotides, the CDR3 is TGCGCCAGCAGCGGCGCGGGAGGGACTAGTGAGCAGTTCTTC. Encoded protein: CASSGAGGTSEQFF. The gene calls are TRBV5-1 and TRBJ2-1; 9 bases align to TRBD2. V lost 4 bases, J lost 9 bases, and 8 bases stayed unmatched. Looked up from germline, CDR1 is SGHRS and CDR2 is YFSETQ. This CDR3 contains 14 residues.

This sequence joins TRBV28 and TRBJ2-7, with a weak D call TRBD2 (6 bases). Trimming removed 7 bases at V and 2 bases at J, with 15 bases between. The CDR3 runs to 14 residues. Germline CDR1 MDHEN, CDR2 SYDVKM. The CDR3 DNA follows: TGTGCCAGCACCCTGAGGGGACTTACCTACGAGCAGTACTTC. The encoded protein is CASTLRGLTYEQYF.

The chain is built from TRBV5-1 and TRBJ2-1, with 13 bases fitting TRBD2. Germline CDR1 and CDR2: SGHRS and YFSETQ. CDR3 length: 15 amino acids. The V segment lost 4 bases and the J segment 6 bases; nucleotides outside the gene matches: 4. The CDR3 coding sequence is TGCGCCAGCAGCCCCGGACTAGCGGGAGCCAATGAGCAGTTCTTC. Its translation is CASSPGLAGANEQFF.

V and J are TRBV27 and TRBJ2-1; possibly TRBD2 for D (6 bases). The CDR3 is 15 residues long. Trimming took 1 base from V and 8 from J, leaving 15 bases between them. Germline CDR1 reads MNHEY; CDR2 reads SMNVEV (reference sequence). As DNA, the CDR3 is TGTGCCAGCAGTTTATGGGCGGGGCGGGTGGATGAGCAGTTCTTC. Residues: CASSLWAGRVDEQFF.

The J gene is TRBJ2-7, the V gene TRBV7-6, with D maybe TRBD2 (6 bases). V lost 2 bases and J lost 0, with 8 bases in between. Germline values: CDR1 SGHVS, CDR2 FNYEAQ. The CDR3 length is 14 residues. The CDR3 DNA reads TGTGCCAGCAGCTTAAGGGGACTCTCCTACGAGCAGTACTTC. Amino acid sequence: CASSLRGLSYEQYF.

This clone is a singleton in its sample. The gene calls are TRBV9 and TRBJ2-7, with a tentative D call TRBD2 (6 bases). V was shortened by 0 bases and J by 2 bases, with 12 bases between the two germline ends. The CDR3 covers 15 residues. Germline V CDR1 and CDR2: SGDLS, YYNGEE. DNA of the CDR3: TGTGCCAGCAGCGTAGCGGCGGGGACGACCTACGAGCAGTACTTC. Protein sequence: CASSVAAGTTYEQYF.

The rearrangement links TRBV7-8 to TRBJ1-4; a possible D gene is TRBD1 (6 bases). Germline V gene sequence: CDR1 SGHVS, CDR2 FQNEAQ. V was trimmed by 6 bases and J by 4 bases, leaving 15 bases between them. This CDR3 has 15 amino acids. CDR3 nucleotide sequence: TGTGCCAGCAGTGATTTCGGACAGCTTAATGAAAAACTGTTTTTT. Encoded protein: CASSDFGQLNEKLFF. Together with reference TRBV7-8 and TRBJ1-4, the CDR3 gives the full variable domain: GAGVSQSPRYKVAKRGQDVALRCDPISGHVSLFWYQQALGQGPEFLTYFQNEAQLDKSGLPSDRFFAERPEGSVSTLKIQRTQQEDSAVYLCASSDFGQLNEKLFFGSGTQLSVL.

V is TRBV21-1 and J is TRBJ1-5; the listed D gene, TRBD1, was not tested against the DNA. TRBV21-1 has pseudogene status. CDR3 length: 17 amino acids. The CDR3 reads CASRRQVRKLSNQPQHF. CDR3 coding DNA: TGTGCCAGCAGGCGACAGGTTCGAAAGTTGAGCAATCAGCCCCAGCATTTT.

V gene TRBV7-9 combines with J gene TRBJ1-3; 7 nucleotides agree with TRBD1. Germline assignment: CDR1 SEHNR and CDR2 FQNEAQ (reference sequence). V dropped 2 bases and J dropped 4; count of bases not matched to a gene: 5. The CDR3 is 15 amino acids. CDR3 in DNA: TGTGCCAGCAGCTTAATGACAGGGAAAGGAAACACCATATATTTT. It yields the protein CASSLMTGKGNTIYF.

The CDR3 loop is CASSWALLNTEAFF. The CDR3 DNA sequence: TGTGCCAGCAGCTGGGCCCTCTTGAACACTGAAGCTTTCTTT. V and J are TRBV5-6 and TRBJ1-1, with D uncertain. This CDR3 region has 14 residues. CDR1 is SGHDT and CDR2 is YYEEEE in the germline V gene. V dropped 3 bases and J dropped 0 bases, with 9 bases sitting between them.

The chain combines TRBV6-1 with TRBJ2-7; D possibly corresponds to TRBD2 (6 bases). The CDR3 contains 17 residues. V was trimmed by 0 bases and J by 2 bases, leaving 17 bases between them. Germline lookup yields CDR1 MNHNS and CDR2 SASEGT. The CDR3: CASSEALLGGGTYEQYF. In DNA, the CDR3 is TGTGCCAGCAGTGAAGCGCTTCTTGGGGGAGGAACCTACGAGCAGTACTTC.

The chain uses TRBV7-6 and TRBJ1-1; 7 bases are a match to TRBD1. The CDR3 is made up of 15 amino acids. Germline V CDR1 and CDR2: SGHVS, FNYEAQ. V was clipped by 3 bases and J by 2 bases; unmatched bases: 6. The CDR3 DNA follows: TGTGCCAGCAGCTTGACACAGGGGTTTAACACTGAAGCTTTCTTT. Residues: CASSLTQGFNTEAFF. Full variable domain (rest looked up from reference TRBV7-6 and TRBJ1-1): GAGVSQSPRYKVTKRGQDVALRCDPISGHVSLYWYRQALGQGPEFLTYFNYEAQQDKSGLPNDRFSAERPEGSISTLTIQRTEQRDSAMYRCASSLTQGFNTEAFFGQGTRLTVV.

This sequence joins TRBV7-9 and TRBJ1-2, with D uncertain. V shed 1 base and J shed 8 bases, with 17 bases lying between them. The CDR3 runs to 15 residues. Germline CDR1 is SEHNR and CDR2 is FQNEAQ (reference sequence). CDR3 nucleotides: TGTGCCAGCAGCTTAGGGTCCAGGCCGTATGGGGGCTACACCTTC. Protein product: CASSLGSRPYGGYTF.

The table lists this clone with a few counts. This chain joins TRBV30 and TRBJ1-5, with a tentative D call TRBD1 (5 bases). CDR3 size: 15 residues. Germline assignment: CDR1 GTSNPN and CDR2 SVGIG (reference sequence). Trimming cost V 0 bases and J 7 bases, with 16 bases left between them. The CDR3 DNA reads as TGTGCCTGGAGTGTACAGGCCCCTGCGGCCCAGCCCCAGCATTTT. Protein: CAWSVQAPAAQPQHF.

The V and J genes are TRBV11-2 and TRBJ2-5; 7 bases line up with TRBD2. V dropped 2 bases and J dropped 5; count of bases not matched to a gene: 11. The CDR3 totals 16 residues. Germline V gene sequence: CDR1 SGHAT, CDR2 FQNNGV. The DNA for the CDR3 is TGTGCCAGCAGCTTATGGGCGGGAGAATTGGGGGAGACCCAGTACTTC. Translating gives CASSLWAGELGETQYF.

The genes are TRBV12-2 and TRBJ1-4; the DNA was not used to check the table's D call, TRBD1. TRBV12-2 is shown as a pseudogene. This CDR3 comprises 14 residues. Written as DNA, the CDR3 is TGTGCAAGTCGCTTACCTAGGACAGCCGAAAAACTGTTTTTT. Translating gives CASRLPRTAEKLFF.